The text below deals with one TCR beta chain. The antigen remains unidentified. CDR1 is LNHDA, CDR2 SQIVND, per germline (reference sequence). V was trimmed by 7 bases and J by 4 bases, leaving 17 bases between them. The CDR3 length is 15 residues. The sample is drawn from a study of T cell responses to AZD1222 COVID-19 vaccine. Assay used: immunoSEQ multiplex PCR; TCRdb lists only in-frame clones, some missing. The profile shows 90,000 to 110,000 clones, about 80% of them singletons. The study, taken as a whole, reports: Donors were chiefly white British, with a greater number of females, and clonal diversity was perhaps underestimated. The number of AZD1222 recipients seropositive at baseline was only five to seven. Within unmutated variant regions lay the reported targets of nearly half of spike-specific TCRs.

Material: peripheral blood, obtained on day 0 of AZD1222 vaccination. This sequence was found in an adult in good health. V gene TRBV19 combines with J gene TRBJ2-1, with a weak D call TRBD2 (5 bases). The CDR3 DNA sequence: TGTGCCAGTACCTTGAGGGAGCCCCCATACAATGAGCAGTTCTTC. This codes for CASTLREPPYNEQFF.